Sequencing of this T cell receptor beta chain was carried out in a study of OX40 agonist ivuxolimab in advanced cancers. About the study: Ivuxolimab was administered intravenously to patients at 0.01 to 10 mg/kg every 2 weeks. The dose-escalation cohort had hepatocellular carcinoma, melanoma, renal cell or head and neck cancer. General study points: The antigens recognized by the expanded peripheral T cells, that is their antigen specificity, were not determined.

The length of the CDR3 is 15 residues. Trimming left V 3 bases short and J 2 bases short, with 14 bases between. Germline-derived CDR1 and CDR2 are LNHDA and SQIVND (reference sequence). For this clone: Its antigen is not known.

Libraries were prepared by immunoSEQ multiplex PCR; TCRdb keeps only in-frame clonotypes and omits some of them. The table lists some 50,000 clones, approximately 80% of them singletons. The sample here was CD4+ or CD8+ T cells sorted from blood, taken in a trial of the OX40 agonist ivuxolimab. This receptor was obtained from an adult with an advanced solid tumor such as melanoma, head and neck, liver or kidney cancer. The J gene is TRBJ2-7, the V gene TRBV19; D might be TRBD1 (6 bases). In DNA, the CDR3 is TGTGCCAGTAGTATGAGGGGGATCGGGACCTACGAGCAGTACTTC. It specifies CASSMRGIGTYEQYF.